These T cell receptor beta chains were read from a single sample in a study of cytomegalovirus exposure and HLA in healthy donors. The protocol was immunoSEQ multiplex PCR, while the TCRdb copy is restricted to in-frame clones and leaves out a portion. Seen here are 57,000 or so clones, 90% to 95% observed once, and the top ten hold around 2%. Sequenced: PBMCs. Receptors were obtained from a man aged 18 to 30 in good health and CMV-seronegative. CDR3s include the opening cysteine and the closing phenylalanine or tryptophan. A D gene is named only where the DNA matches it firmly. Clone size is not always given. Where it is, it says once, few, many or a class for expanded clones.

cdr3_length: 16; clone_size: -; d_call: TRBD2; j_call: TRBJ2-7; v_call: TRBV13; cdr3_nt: TGTGCCAGCAGCCCGGGACTAGCGGGAGGGACCTACGAGCAGTACTTC; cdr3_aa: CASSPGLAGGTYEQYF
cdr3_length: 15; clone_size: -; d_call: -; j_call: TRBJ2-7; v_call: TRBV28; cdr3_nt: TGTGCCAGCAGAACCGACAGGGCGGGAAGCTACGAGCAGTACTTC; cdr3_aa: CASRTDRAGSYEQYF
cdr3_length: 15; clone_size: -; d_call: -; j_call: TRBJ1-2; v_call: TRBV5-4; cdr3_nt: TGTGCCAGCAGTTTCTCCGGGGGGCTGAACTATGGCTACACCTTC; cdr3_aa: CASSFSGGLNYGYTF
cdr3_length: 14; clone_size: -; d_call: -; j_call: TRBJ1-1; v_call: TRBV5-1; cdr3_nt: TGCGCCAGCAGCTTGGGAGGGTGGGAGACTGAAGCTTTCTTT; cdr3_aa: CASSLGGWETEAFF
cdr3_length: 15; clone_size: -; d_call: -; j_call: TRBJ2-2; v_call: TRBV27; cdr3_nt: TGTGCCAGCAGTTTAGGAGGGCCCGTAACCGGGGAGCTGTTTTTT; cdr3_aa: CASSLGGPVTGELFF
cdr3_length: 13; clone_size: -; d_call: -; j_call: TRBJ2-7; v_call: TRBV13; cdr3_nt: TGTGCCAGCAGCTCGCTCGACAGATGGGAGCAGTACTTC; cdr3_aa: CASSSLDRWEQYF
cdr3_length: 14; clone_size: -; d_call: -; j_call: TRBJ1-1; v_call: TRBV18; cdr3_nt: TGTGCCAGCTCACTGAATTTGGGTGAGGAATCGGCTTTCTTT; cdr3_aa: CASSLNLGEESAFF
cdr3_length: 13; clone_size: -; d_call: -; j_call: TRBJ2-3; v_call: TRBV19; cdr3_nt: TGTGCCAGTAGCGGGTACGATCAAGATACGCAGTATTTT; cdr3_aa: CASSGYDQDTQYF
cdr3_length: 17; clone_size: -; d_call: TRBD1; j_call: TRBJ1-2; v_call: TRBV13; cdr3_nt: TGTGCCAGCAGCTCCAACTCACAGGGGGGAAGGTACTATGGCTACACCTTC; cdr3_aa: CASSSNSQGGRYYGYTF
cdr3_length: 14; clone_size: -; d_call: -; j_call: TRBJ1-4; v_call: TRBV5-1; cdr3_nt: TGCGCCAGCAGCCCGGGGGGGACTAATGAAAAACTGTTTTTT; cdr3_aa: CASSPGGTNEKLFF
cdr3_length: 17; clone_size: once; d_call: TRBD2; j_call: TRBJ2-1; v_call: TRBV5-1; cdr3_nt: TGCGCCAGCAGCCCTGGGGGCGTGGCTAGCGGGAGGAATGAGCAGTTCTTC; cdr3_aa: CASSPGGVASGRNEQFF